This TCR beta chain was sequenced in a study of T-cell memory formation after mild COVID-19. Unmatched junction bases numbered 11, after V lost 5 bases and J lost 10 bases. The CDR3 covers 17 residues. Looked up from germline, CDR1 is SGHVS and CDR2 is FNYEAQ. Concerning this clonotype: Its target is not known.

Broader study findings: Shrinking CD4+ clones were chiefly CM and EM; CD8+ ones were chiefly EMRA. Clones contracting across day 15 to 85 had a balanced CD4/CD8 profile; later expanding clones leaned CD4+. The study detected some responding clones in pre-infection memory, suggesting cross-reactive memory joined.

Constant-segment primers served in 5'RACE that generated TCR alpha and TCR beta cDNA libraries bearing sample barcodes and UMIs. TCRdb redid the calling of the 5' RACE reads with MiXCR, one entry per CDR3 protein. The sample lists about 350,000 distinct CDR3 sequences, around 13% occurring once. The genes are TRBV7-6 and TRBJ2-1; 16 nucleotides line up with TRBD2. The sequence was obtained from a man between 18 and 35 years old who had mild COVID-19 (a few samples of this study predate the infection). Cell type and time point are not known. Sequencing was performed on PBMCs or a T cell subset sorted from them (not recorded which). The CDR3 DNA sequence: TGTGCCAGCAGCCCCACCGGGACTAGCGGGGGGGCCGGGGAGCAGTTCTTC. Translated, it gives CASSPTGTSGGAGEQFF.